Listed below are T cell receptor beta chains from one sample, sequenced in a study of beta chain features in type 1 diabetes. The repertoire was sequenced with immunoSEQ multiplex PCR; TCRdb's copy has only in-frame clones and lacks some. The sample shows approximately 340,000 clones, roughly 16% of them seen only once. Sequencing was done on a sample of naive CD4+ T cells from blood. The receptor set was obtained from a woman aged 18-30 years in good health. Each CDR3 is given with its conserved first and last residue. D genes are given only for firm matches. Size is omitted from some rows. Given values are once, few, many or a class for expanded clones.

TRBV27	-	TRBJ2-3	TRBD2	CASAGGTDTQYF	TGTGCCAGCGCGGGGGGCACAGATACGCAGTATTTT
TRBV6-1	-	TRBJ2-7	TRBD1	CASRLETGSHEQYF	TGTGCCAGCAGGCTAGAGACAGGGTCCCACGAGCAGTACTTC
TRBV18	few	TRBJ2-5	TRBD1	CASSPGTGGWELKTQYF	TGTGCCAGCTCACCAGGGACAGGGGGCTGGGAGTTGAAGACCCAGTACTTC
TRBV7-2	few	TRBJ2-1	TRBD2	CASRPRTSRDEQFF	TGTGCCAGCAGACCCCGGACTAGCAGGGATGAGCAGTTCTTC
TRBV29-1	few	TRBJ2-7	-	CSVARTDGYEQYF	TGCAGCGTTGCCCGGACAGATGGATACGAGCAGTACTTC
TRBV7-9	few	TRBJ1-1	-	CASSPRGGNTEAFF	TGTGCCAGCAGCCCCAGGGGCGGGAACACTGAAGCTTTCTTT
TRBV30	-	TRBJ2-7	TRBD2	CAWSSGISYEQYF	TGTGCCTGGAGTAGCGGGATATCCTACGAGCAGTACTTC
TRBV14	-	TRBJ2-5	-	CASSQNRLNPRETQYF	TGTGCCAGCAGCCAGAACCGACTGAACCCCCGGGAGACCCAGTACTTC
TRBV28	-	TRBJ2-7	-	CASTLGGGSYEQYF	TGTGCCAGCACCCTGGGGGGTGGGTCCTACGAGCAGTACTTC
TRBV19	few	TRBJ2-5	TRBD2	CASSIDRVRTTSGKETQYF	TGTGCCAGTAGTATAGATCGCGTAAGGACGACTAGCGGGAAAGAGACCCAGTACTTC
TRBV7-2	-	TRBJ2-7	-	CASSFDRRYEQYF	TGTGCCAGCAGCTTCGACAGGAGGTACGAGCAGTACTTC
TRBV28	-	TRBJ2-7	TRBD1	CASSPGTAQSSYEQYF	TGTGCCAGCAGTCCCGGGACAGCCCAGAGCTCCTACGAGCAGTACTTC
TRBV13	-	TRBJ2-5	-	CASSLTNSPQETQYF	TGTGCCAGCAGCTTAACCAACAGTCCCCAAGAGACCCAGTACTTC
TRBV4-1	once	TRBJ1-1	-	CASSQDTRGVRTEAFF	TGCGCCAGCAGCCAAGATACGCGGGGGGTGCGCACTGAAGCTTTCTTT
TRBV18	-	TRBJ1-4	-	CASSPSQGEKLFF	TGTGCCAGCTCACCATCCCAGGGAGAAAAACTGTTTTTT
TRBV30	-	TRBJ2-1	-	CAWSVLAGARRARGEQFF	TGTGCCTGGAGTGTCTTGGCCGGGGCCCGGAGGGCTAGGGGTGAGCAGTTCTTC
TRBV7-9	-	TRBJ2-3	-	CASSAERARSTDTQYF	TGTGCCAGCAGCGCAGAGAGGGCCCGTAGCACAGATACGCAGTATTTT
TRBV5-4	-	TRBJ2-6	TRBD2	CASSLAGGGANVLTF	TGTGCCAGCAGCTTGGCGGGGGGTGGGGCCAACGTCCTGACTTTC
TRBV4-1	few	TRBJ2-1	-	CASSLGGTARLDLYNEQFF	TGCGCCAGCAGCCTGGGTGGAACGGCCCGACTAGATTTATACAATGAGCAGTTCTTC
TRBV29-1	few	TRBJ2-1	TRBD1	CSVADRGRGEQFF	TGCAGCGTTGCGGACAGGGGGCGCGGTGAGCAGTTCTTC
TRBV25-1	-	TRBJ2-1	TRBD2	CASSEGIAGSYNEQFF	TGTGCCAGCAGTGAAGGAATAGCGGGATCCTACAATGAGCAGTTCTTC
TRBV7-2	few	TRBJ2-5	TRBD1	CASRDRGTETQYF	TGTGCCAGCAGGGACAGGGGTACGGAGACCCAGTACTTC
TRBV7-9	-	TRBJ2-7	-	CASSPGGHASSEQYF	TGTGCCAGCAGCCCAGGCGGGCACGCTTCGTCCGAGCAGTACTTC
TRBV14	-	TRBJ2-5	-	CASSFGLAETQYF	TGTGCCAGCAGTTTTGGCCTAGCGGAGACCCAGTACTTC
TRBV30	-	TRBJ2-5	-	CAWNQISNGGQYF	TGTGCCTGGAATCAGATCTCAAACGGGGGCCAGTACTTC
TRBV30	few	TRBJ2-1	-	CAWEFDPRVNEQFF	TGTGCCTGGGAGTTTGACCCCAGGGTCAATGAGCAGTTCTTC
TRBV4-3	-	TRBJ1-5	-	CASSQAIGQPQHF	TGCGCCAGCAGCCAAGCGATCGGTCAGCCCCAGCATTTT
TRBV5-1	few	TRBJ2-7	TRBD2	CASSLGASGSYEQYF	TGCGCCAGCAGCTTGGGGGCTAGCGGGAGTTACGAGCAGTACTTC
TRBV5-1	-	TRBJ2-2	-	CASSLAGTNTGELFF	TGCGCCAGCAGCTTGGCCGGGACAAACACCGGGGAGCTGTTTTTT
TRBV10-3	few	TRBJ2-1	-	CAISGGIDSYNEQFF	TGTGCCATCAGTGGAGGAATAGACTCCTACAATGAGCAGTTCTTC
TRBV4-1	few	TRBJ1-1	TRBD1	CASSSRQGNGNTEAFF	TGCGCCAGCAGCTCCAGACAGGGGAATGGGAACACTGAAGCTTTCTTT
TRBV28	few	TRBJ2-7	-	CASTGTPSFEQYF	TGTGCCAGTACCGGGACACCCAGCTTCGAGCAGTACTTC
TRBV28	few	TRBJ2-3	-	CASRVPGLQFGSSTDTQYF	TGTGCCAGCAGGGTCCCGGGACTCCAATTTGGATCTAGCACAGATACGCAGTATTTT
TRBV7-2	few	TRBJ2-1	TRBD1	CASSSDRDHNEQFF	TGTGCCAGCAGCTCCGACAGGGACCACAATGAGCAGTTCTTC
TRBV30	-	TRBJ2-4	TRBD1	CAWSLTGAKNIQYF	TGTGCCTGGAGTTTGACAGGGGCCAAAAACATTCAGTACTTC
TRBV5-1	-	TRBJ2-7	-	CASSLGGYEQYF	TGCGCCAGCAGCTTAGGAGGGTACGAGCAGTACTTC
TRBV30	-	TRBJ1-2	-	CAWSYGRELYGYTF	TGTGCCTGGAGCTACGGACGGGAACTCTATGGCTACACCTTC
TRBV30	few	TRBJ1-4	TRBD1	CAWAPGGSNEKLFF	TGTGCCTGGGCTCCAGGGGGCTCTAATGAAAAACTGTTTTTT
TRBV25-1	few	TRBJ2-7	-	CASSESGQSSYEQYF	TGTGCCAGCAGTGAATCGGGACAAAGCTCCTACGAGCAGTACTTC
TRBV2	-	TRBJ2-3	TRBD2	CATLMHHLAGTQYF	TGTGCCACCTTGATGCACCATTTAGCGGGAACGCAGTATTTT
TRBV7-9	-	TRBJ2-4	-	CASSSEPPGDIQYF	TGTGCCAGCAGCTCTGAACCTCCGGGGGACATTCAGTACTTC
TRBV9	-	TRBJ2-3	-	CASSVGGGSSDTQYF	TGTGCCAGCAGCGTAGGAGGTGGGAGCTCAGATACGCAGTATTTT